This T cell receptor (beta chain) was profiled in a study of T cells after yellow fever vaccination. Overall study findings and caveats: Abundant clonotypes from the bulk population could have been carried over as contaminants into FACS-sorted repertoires.

This clonotype came up a few times. The antigen is undetermined. TCRdb used MiXCR to reprocess the 5' RACE reads, holding one entry per CDR3 protein. Here the sample spans 620,000 or so distinct CDR3 sequences, roughly 12% being singletons. V lost 1 base and J 4 bases, leaving 7 bases between the germline ends. Germline CDR1 and CDR2: DFQATT and SNEGSKA (reference sequence). The CDR3 totals 12 residues. The TCR originated in a man aged 25-40 years who received the YFV17D yellow fever vaccine. Here the sequenced sample was PBMCs, taken on the day of the yellow fever booster vaccination. This chain links TRBV20-1 with TRBJ1-1; the D is unclear. CDR3 protein: CSARARATEAFF. CDR3 nucleotides: TGCAGTGCTAGAGCTCGGGCCACTGAAGCTTTCTTT.